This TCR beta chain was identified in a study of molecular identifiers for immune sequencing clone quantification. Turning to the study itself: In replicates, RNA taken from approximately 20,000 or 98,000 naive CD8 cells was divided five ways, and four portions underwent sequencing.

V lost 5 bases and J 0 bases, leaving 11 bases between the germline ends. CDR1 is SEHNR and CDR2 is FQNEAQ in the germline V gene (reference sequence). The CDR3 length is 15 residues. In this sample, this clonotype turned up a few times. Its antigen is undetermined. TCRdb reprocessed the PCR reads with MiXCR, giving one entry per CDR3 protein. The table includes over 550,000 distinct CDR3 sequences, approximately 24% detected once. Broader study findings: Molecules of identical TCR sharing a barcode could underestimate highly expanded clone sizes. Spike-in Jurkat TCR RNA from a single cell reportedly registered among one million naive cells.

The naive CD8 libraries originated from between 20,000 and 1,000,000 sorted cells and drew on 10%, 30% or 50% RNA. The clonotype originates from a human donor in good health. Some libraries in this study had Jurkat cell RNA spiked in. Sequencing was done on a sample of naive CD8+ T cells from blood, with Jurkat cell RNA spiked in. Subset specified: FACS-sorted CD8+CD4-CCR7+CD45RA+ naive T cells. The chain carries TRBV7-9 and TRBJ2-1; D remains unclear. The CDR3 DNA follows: TGTGCCAGCAGCCTATTGGTGAACTCCTACAATGAGCAGTTCTTC. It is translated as CASSLLVNSYNEQFF.